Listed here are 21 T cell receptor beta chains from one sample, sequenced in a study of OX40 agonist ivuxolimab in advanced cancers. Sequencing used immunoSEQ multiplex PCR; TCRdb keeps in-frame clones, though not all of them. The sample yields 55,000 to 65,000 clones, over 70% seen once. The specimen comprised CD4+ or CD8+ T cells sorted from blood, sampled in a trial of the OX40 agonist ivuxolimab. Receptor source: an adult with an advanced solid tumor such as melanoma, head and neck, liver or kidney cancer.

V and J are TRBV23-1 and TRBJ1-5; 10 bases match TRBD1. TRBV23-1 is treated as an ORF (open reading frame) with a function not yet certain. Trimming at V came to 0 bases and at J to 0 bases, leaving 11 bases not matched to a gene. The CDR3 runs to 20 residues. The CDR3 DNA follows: TGCGCCAGCAGTCAATCGCCGGGACAGGGGCATCCCTATAGCAATCAGCCCCAGCATTTT. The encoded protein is CASSQSPGQGHPYSNQPQHF.

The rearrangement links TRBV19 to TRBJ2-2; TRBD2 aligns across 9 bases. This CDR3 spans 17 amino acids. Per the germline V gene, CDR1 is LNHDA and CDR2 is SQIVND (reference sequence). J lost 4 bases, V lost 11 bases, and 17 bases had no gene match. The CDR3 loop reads CAPGLGRREGGTGELFF. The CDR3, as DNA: TGTGCCCCCGGCCTGGGGAGGCGGGAGGGCGGCACCGGGGAGCTGTTTTTT.

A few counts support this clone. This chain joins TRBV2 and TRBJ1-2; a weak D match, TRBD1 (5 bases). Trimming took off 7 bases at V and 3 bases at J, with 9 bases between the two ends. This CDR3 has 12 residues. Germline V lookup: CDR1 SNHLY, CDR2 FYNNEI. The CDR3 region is CASTQGYYGYTF. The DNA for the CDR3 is TGTGCCAGCACGCAGGGATACTATGGCTACACCTTC.

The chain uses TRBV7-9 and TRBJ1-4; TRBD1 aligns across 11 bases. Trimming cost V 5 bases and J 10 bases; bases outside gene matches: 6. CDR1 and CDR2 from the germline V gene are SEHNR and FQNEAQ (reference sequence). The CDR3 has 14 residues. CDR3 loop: CASSPDRGRGKLFF. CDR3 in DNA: TGTGCCAGCAGCCCGGACAGGGGGCGCGGAAAACTGTTTTTT.

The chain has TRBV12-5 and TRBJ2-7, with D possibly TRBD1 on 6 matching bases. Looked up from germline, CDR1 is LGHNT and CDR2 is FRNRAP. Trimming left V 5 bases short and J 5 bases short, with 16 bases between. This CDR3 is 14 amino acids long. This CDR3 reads CASGPRQGRHEQYF. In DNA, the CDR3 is TGTGCTAGTGGTCCCCGGCAGGGGCGCCACGAGCAGTACTTC.

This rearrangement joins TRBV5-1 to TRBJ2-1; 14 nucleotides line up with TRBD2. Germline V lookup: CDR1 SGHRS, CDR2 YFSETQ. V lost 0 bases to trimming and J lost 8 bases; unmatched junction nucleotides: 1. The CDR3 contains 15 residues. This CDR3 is CASSLGLAGGDEQFF. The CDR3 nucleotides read TGCGCCAGCAGCTTGGGACTAGCGGGAGGGGATGAGCAGTTCTTC.

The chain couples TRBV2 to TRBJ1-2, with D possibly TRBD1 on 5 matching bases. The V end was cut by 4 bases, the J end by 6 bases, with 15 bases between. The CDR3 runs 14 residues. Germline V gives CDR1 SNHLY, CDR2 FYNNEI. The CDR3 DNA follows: TGTGCCAGCAGTGGCCCCGGGACGTCCGATGGCTACACCTTC. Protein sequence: CASSGPGTSDGYTF. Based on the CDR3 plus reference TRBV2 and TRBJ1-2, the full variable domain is EPEVTQTPSHQVTQMGQEVILRCVPISNHLYFYWYRQILGQKVEFLVSFYNNEISEKSEIFDDQFSVERPDGSNFTLKIRSTKLEDSAMYFCASSGPGTSDGYTFGSGTRLTVV.

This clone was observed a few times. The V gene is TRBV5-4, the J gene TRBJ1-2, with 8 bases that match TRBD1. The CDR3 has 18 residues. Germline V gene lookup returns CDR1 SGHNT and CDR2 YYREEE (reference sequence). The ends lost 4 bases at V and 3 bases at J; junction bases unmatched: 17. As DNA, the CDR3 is TGTGCCAGCAGCCCGGCAGGGGGCGCCGGCCCAATGGACTATGGCTACACCTTC. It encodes CASSPAGGAGPMDYGYTF. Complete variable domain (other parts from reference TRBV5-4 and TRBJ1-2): ETGVTQSPTHLIKTRGQQVTLRCSSQSGHNTVSWYQQALGQGPQFIFQYYREEENGRGNFPPRFSGLQFPNYSSELNVNALELDDSALYLCASSPAGGAGPMDYGYTFGSGTRLTVV.

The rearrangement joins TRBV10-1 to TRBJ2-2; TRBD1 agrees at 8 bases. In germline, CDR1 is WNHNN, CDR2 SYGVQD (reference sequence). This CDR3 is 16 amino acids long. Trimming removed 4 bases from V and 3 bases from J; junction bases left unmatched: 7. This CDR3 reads CASSGGQGIDTGELFF. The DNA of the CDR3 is TGCGCCAGCAGTGGCGGACAGGGCATCGACACCGGGGAGCTGTTTTTT.

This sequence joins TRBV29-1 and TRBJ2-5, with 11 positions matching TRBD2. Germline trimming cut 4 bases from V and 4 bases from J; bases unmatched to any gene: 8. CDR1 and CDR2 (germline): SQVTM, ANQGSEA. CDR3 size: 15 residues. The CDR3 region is CSVGLAGGYLETQYF. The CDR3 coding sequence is TGCAGCGTTGGCCTAGCGGGAGGATATTTAGAGACCCAGTACTTC.

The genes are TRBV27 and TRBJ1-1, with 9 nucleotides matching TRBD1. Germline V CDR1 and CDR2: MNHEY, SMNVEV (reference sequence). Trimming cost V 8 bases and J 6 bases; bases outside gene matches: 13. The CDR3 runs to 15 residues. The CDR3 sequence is CASLSGGTGFSEAFF. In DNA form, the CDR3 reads TGTGCCAGCCTCTCGGGCGGGACAGGGTTCTCTGAAGCTTTCTTT.

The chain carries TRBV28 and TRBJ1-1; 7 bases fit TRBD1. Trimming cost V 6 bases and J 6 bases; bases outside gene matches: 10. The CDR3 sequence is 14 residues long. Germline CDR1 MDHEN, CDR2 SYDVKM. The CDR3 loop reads CASSFDPGQPEAFF. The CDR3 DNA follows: TGTGCCAGCAGCTTCGACCCGGGACAGCCTGAAGCTTTCTTT. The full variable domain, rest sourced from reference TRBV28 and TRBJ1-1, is DVKVTQSSRYLVKRTGEKVFLECVQDMDHENMFWYRQDPGLGLRLIYFSYDVKMKEKGDIPEGYSVSREKKERFSLILESASTNQTSMYLCASSFDPGQPEAFFGQGTRLTVV.

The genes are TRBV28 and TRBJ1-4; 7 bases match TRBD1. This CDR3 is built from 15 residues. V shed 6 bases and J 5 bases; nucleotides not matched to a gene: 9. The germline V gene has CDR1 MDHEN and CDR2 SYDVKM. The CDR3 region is CASSQGQAGNEKLFF. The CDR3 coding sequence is TGTGCCAGCAGCCAAGGACAGGCAGGCAATGAAAAACTGTTTTTT.

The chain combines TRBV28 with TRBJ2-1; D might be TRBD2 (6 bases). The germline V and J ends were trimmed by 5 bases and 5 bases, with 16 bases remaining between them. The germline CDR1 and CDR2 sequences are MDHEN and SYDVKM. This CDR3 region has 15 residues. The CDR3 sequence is CASSPGGGVHNEQFF. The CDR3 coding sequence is TGTGCCAGCAGTCCCGGGGGAGGAGTCCACAATGAGCAGTTCTTC.

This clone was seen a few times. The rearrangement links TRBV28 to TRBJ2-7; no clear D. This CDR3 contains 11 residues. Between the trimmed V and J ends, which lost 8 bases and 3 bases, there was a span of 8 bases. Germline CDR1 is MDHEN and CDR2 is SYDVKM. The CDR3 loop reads CASGSDYEQYF. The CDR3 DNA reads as TGTGCCAGCGGTTCTGACTACGAGCAGTACTTC.

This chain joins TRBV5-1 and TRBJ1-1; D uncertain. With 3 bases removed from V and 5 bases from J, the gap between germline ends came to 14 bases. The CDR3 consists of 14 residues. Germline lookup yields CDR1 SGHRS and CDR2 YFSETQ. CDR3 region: CASSSSGGRTEAFF. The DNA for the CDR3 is TGCGCCAGCAGCTCCTCGGGCGGTCGGACTGAAGCTTTCTTT.

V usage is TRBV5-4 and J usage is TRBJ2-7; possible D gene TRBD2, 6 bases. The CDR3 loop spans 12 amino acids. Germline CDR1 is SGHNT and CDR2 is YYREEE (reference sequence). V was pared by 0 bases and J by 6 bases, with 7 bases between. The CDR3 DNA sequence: TGTGCCAGCAGCTTGGTTAGCGGCGAGCAGTACTTC. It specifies CASSLVSGEQYF.

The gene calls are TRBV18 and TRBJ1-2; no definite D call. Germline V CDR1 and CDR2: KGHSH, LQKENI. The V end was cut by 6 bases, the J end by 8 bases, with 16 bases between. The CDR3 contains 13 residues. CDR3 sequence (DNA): TGTGCCAGCTCCCCCGCGAGGGCGGAAGGCTACACCTTC. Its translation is CASSPARAEGYTF.

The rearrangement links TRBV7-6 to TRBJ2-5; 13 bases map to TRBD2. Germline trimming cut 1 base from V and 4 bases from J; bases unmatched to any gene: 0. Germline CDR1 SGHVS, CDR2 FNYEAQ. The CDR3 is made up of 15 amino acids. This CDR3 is CASSLGLAGGETQYF. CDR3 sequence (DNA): TGTGCCAGCAGCTTAGGACTAGCGGGAGGAGAGACCCAGTACTTC.

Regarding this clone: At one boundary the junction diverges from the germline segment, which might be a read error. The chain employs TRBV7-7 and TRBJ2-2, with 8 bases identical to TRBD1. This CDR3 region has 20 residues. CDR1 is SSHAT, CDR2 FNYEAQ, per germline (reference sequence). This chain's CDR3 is CASSLLRDRSSTQNTGELFF. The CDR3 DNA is TGTGCTAGCAGCTTACTCCGGGACAGGAGTTCAACCCAGAACACCGGGGAGCTGTTTTTT.

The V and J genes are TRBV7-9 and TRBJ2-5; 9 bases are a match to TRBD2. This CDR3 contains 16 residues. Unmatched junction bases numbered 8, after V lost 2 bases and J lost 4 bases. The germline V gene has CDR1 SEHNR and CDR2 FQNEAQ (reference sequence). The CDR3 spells CASSLIVGSGRETQYF. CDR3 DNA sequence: TGTGCCAGCAGCTTAATAGTCGGTAGCGGGAGAGAGACCCAGTACTTC.